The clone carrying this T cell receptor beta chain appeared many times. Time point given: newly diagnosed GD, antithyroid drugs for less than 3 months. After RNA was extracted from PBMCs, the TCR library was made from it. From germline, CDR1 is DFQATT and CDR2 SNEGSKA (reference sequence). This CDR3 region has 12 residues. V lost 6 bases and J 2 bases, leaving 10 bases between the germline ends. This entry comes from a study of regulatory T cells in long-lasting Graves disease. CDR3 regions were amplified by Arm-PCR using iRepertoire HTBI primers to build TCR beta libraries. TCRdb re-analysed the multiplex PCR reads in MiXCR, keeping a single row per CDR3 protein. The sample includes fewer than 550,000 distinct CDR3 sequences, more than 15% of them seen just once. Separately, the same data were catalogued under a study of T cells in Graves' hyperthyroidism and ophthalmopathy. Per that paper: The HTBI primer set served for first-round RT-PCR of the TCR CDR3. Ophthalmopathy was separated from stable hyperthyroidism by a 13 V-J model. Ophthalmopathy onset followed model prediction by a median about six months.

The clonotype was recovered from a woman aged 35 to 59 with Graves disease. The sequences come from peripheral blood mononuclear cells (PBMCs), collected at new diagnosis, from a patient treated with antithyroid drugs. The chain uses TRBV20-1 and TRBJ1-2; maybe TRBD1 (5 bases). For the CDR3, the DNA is TGCAGTGCGGGGGAACAGAACTATGGCTACACCTTC. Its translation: CSAGEQNYGYTF.